This T cell receptor beta chain was profiled in a study of blood T cell repertoires in COVID-19. Turning to the study itself: Acute-phase and convalescent COVID-19 samples originated in the United States, Italy and Spain. T cells, B-cell-depleted T cells, or PBMCs provided the cDNA or gDNA that served as material.

Methods used by the authors: Researchers report that nucleated cell counts were estimated from reference gene primer amplification. TCRdb keeps only in-frame clones here, not all; method: immunoSEQ multiplex PCR. V and J calls and clone size are as listed in that table; D and trimming were resolved from the DNA. The sample includes about 220,000 clones, 82% of them seen just once. Germline loops: CDR1 LNHDA, CDR2 SQIVND (reference sequence). Losses at the gene ends were 10 bases for V and 6 bases for J; bases not matched to a gene: 6. The length of the CDR3 is 13 residues. This receptor was identified in a woman aged 80 or over with acute or convalescent COVID-19. Sequenced sample: peripheral blood. The V call is TRBV19, the J call TRBJ1-6; the match to TRBD1 covers 7 bases. CDR3: CATRTGANSPLHF. The CDR3 DNA reads as TGTGCCACCCGGACAGGAGCTAATTCACCCCTCCACTTT.